This T cell receptor (beta chain) came from a study of Graves' ophthalmopathy and Graves' hyperthyroidism. Background on the study: No progression to ophthalmopathy over 18 months defined stable hyperthyroidism. The study's findings and limits: Blood also carried most expanded thyroid clonotypes exceeding 0.001 frequency. A model built from 13 signatures distinguished ophthalmopathy from stable hyperthyroidism with approximately 88% sensitivity and approximately 82% specificity. As the model predicted ophthalmopathy progression, it achieved a sensitivity of 70.59% and a specificity of about 72%.

TCR beta CDR3 regions were amplified from RNA transcripts. After a first-round RT-PCR with HTBI primers, a second-round multiplex PCR was run. TCRdb re-called the multiplex PCR reads through MiXCR, storing one row per CDR3 protein. The sample lists about 1.2 million distinct CDR3 sequences; 36% were seen once. A word on this clonotype: Its antigen is unidentified.

The sample comprised peripheral blood or thyroid tissue (not recorded which). This sequence was found in an adult man with Graves' hyperthyroidism.

The CDR3 bases are TGTGCCAACGCGCATTCAGGACGGGCGTACTTC. Translating it yields CANAHSGRAYF. The V gene is TRBV10-3, the J gene TRBJ2-7; D remains ambiguous. The germline gives CDR1 ENHRY, CDR2 SYGVKD. Trimming cost V 10 bases and J 12 bases, with 19 bases left between them. The CDR3 has 11 amino acids.